The 8 T cell receptor beta chains in this list originate from one sample, sequenced in a study of T cell changes during pregnancy in multiple sclerosis (dated by TCRdb to about 2019). Library construction relied on the immunoSEQ multiplex PCR assay. In TCRdb, the immuneACCESS table is reduced to in-frame sequences with V and J assigned. These tables do not hold every clone; where another copy was compared, an unresolved V gene accounts for under half, and the others remain unexplained. Recorded for this sample are tens of thousands of clones; 80% to 90% of them occurred a single time. The ten largest clonotypes hold 9.7% of the sample. The starting material was CD8+ T cells from peripheral blood mononuclear cells, obtained in the first trimester of pregnancy. The receptors derive from a female donor with multiple sclerosis, enrolled in a pregnancy study.

This chain connects TRBV27 to TRBJ2-6; D is ambiguous. V shed 5 bases and J shed 2 bases, with 4 bases lying between them. Germline V gene lookup returns CDR1 MNHEY and CDR2 SMNVEV (reference sequence). This CDR3 comprises 13 residues. DNA of the CDR3: TGTGCCAGCAGTAAGCCTGGGGCCAACGTCCTGACTTTC. Translation: CASSKPGANVLTF.

V gene TRBV7-9 combines with J gene TRBJ2-7; the D is unclear. CDR3 size: 12 residues. Germline assignment: CDR1 SEHNR and CDR2 FQNEAQ (reference sequence). V lost 1 base, J lost 4 bases, and 5 bases lay in between. CDR3: CASSLGAYEQYF. The CDR3 DNA reads as TGTGCCAGCAGCTTAGGGGCATACGAGCAGTACTTC.

The CDR3 nucleotides read TGTGCCAGCAGTTTAGGCTCCGTAAATGAGCAGTTCTTC. Encoded protein: CASSLGSVNEQFF. The chain carries TRBV27 and TRBJ2-1; D is unclear. Looked up from germline, CDR1 is MNHEY and CDR2 is SMNVEV (reference sequence). The CDR3 has 13 residues. Trimming shortened V by 2 bases and J by 7 bases, and 9 bases separated the two germline ends.

The J gene is TRBJ2-3, the V gene TRBV12-5; 10 nucleotides align to TRBD2. Per germline, CDR1 LGHNT and CDR2 FRNRAP. V was pared by 3 bases and J by 1 base, with 7 bases of the junction left unmatched. This CDR3 contains 17 residues. The DNA of the CDR3 is TGTGCTAGTGGTTTCATGCTCGGACTAGCGGGCACAGATACGCAGTATTTT. It encodes CASGFMLGLAGTDTQYF.

This clone was observed a handful of times. This chain joins TRBV7-9 and TRBJ2-7; 7 nucleotides match TRBD1. After removal of 1 base from V and 6 bases from J, the junction contained 15 bases not matched to a gene. This CDR3 comprises 17 residues. CDR1 SEHNR and CDR2 FQNEAQ come from the germline V gene (reference sequence). CDR3 coding DNA: TGTGCCAGCAGCTTAGAAGTCGGCAGGGGGAATCCTTCCGAGCAGTACTTC. Protein product: CASSLEVGRGNPSEQYF.

The chain employs TRBV4-3 and TRBJ2-7, with a tentative D call TRBD1 (6 bases). The CDR3 contains 13 residues. CDR1 is LGHNA and CDR2 is YSLEER in the germline V gene. Trimming removed 5 bases from V and 7 bases from J, with 15 bases in between. CDR3 protein: CASSVDRTGEQYF. DNA for the CDR3: TGCGCCAGCAGCGTCGACAGGACCGGGGAGCAGTACTTC.

The CDR3 region is CASSYSWSYNEQFF. The CDR3, as DNA: TGTGCCAGCAGTTACTCGTGGAGTTACAATGAGCAGTTCTTC. The chain combines TRBV6-5 with TRBJ2-1, with D hard to call. Germline V lookup: CDR1 MNHEY, CDR2 SVGAGI. The CDR3 spans 14 residues. V was clipped by 0 bases and J by 4 bases, with 7 bases between them.

The chain employs TRBV28 and TRBJ2-7, with 10 bases aligning to TRBD2. With V trimmed by 6 bases and J by 7 bases, 12 bases remained unmatched. The CDR3 totals 15 residues. Germline V gene sequence: CDR1 MDHEN, CDR2 SYDVKM. The CDR3 nucleotides read TGTGCCAGCAGCTTGAGGCTAGCGGGAGCTCGGGAGCAGTACTTC. It specifies CASSLRLAGAREQYF.